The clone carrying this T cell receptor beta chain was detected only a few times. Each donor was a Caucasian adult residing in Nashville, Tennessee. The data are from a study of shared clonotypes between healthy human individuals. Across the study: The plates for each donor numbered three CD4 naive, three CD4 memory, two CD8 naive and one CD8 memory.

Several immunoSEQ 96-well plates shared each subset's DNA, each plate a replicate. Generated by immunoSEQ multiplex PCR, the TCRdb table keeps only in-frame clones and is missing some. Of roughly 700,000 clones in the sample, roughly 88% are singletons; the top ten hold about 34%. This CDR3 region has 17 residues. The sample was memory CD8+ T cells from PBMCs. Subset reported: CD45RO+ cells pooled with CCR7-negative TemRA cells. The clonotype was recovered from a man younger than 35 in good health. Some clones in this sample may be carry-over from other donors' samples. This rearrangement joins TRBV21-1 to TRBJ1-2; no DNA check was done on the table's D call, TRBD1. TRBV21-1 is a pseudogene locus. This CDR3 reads CASSSHKGTDPFYGYTF. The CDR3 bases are TGTGCCAGCAGCTCTCATAAAGGGACAGATCCGTTCTATGGCTACACCTTC.